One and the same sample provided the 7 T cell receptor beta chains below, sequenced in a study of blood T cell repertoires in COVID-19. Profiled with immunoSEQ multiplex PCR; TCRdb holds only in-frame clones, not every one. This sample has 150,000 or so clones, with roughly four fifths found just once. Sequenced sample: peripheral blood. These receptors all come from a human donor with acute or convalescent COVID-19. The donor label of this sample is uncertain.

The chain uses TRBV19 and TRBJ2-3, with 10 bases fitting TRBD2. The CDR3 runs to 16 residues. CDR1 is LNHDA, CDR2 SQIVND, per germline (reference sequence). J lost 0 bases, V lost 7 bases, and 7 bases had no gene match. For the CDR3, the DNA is TGTGCCAGTACCCTAGCGGGGGATCCTAGCACAGATACGCAGTATTTT. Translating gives CASTLAGDPSTDTQYF.

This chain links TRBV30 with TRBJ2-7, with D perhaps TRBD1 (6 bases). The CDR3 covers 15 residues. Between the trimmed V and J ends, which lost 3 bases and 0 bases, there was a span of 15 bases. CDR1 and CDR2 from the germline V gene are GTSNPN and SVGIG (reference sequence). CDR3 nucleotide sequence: TGTGCCTGGAGCCGTGGGGGCAGCTTCTCCTACGAGCAGTACTTC. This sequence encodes CAWSRGGSFSYEQYF.

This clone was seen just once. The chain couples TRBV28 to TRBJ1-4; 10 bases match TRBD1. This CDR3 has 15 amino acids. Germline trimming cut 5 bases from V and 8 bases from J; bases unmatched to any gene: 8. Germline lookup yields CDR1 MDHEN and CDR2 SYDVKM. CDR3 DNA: TGTGCCAGCAGTCTAATAGGACAGGGGGGCGAAAAACTGTTTTTT. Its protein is CASSLIGQGGEKLFF.

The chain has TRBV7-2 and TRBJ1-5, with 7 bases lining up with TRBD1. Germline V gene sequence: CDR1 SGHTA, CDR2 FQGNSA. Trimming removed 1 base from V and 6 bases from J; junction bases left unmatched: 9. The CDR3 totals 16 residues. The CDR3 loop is CASSLVVVGGSQPQHF. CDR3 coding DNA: TGTGCCAGCAGCTTAGTGGTTGTAGGGGGCTCTCAGCCCCAGCATTTT.

The DNA of the CDR3 is TGCGCCAGCAGCTTGGCCAAGACAGCCCACGCACCTCAGTACTTC. This gives the protein CASSLAKTAHAPQYF. The chain has TRBV5-1 and TRBJ2-7, with a tentative D call TRBD1 (5 bases). The V and J ends lost 0 bases and 10 bases respectively, with 20 bases between them. The CDR3 is made up of 15 amino acids. Germline CDR1 is SGHRS and CDR2 is YFSETQ.

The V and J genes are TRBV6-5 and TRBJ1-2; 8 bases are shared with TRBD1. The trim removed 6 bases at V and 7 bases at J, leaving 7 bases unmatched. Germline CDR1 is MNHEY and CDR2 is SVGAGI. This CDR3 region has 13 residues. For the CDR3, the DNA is TGTGCCAGCAGCCTAGGACAGGGTCTTGGCTACACCTTC. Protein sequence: CASSLGQGLGYTF.

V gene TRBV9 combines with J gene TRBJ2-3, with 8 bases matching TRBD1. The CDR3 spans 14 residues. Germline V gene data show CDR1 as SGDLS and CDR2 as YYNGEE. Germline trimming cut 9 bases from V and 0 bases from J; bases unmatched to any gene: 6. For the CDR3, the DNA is TGTGCCACCGGACAGGGCACTAGCACAGATACGCAGTATTTT. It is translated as CATGQGTSTDTQYF.